Presented here are 25 T cell receptor beta chains from one specimen sequenced in a study of cytomegalovirus exposure and HLA in healthy donors. This PCR relied on a set of 60 Vbeta primers and 13 Jbeta primers. Repertoires were generated with immunoSEQ multiplex PCR, while TCRdb's copy carries only in-frame clones and drops some. The data show 33,000 or so clones, with 90% seen just once and under 3.5% held by the top ten. The material sequenced was PBMCs. These receptors were obtained from a woman between 18 and 29 years old in good health and CMV-seronegative.

The V and J genes are TRBV29-1 and TRBJ2-7; maybe TRBD2 (6 bases). The CDR3 consists of 13 residues. The germline V gene encodes CDR1 SQVTM and CDR2 ANQGSEA. Trimming shortened V by 5 bases and J by 0 bases, and 11 bases separated the two germline ends. CDR3 nucleotides: TGCAGCGTTCAACGGGGGAGCTCCTACGAGCAGTACTTC. Translated, it gives CSVQRGSSYEQYF.

V and J are TRBV5-4 and TRBJ1-1; 7 bases line up with TRBD1. The CDR3 is 14 amino acids. Trimming took 3 bases from V and 1 from J; bases not matched to a gene: 3. The germline gives CDR1 SGHNT, CDR2 YYREEE (reference sequence). The CDR3 DNA reads as TGTGCCAGCAGCTACGACAGGGCGAACACTGAAGCTTTCTTT. It translates to CASSYDRANTEAFF.

The rearrangement links TRBV28 to TRBJ2-3; TRBD2 matches 10 bases. V trimming: 3 bases; J trimming: 6 bases; junction bases outside the gene matches: 3. The CDR3 is 14 residues long. In germline, CDR1 is MDHEN, CDR2 SYDVKM. CDR3 coding DNA: TGTGCCAGCAGTTTTGCTAGCGGGAGTGATACGCAGTATTTT. Translated, it gives CASSFASGSDTQYF. Using reference TRBV28 and TRBJ2-3 for the parts outside the CDR3, the full variable domain is DVKVTQSSRYLVKRTGEKVFLECVQDMDHENMFWYRQDPGLGLRLIYFSYDVKMKEKGDIPEGYSVSREKKERFSLILESASTNQTSMYLCASSFASGSDTQYFGPGTRLTVL.

The CDR3 here is CATSGRRLLKDEQYF. Written as DNA, the CDR3 is TGTGCCACCTCAGGTCGCAGGTTGTTAAAGGACGAGCAGTACTTC. V usage is TRBV2 and J usage is TRBJ2-7; D unclear. The CDR3 totals 15 residues. The germline CDR1 and CDR2 sequences are SNHLY and FYNNEI. V was shortened by 10 bases and J by 5 bases, with 24 bases between the two germline ends. Full variable domain (missing parts from reference TRBV2 and TRBJ2-7): EPEVTQTPSHQVTQMGQEVILRCVPISNHLYFYWYRQILGQKVEFLVSFYNNEISEKSEIFDDQFSVERPDGSNFTLKIRSTKLEDSAMYFCATSGRRLLKDEQYFGPGTRLTVT.

This chain joins TRBV9 and TRBJ2-7, with 9 positions matching TRBD1. The CDR3 spans 14 residues. V lost 3 bases and J lost 3; bases outside the gene matches: 4. CDR1 is SGDLS, CDR2 YYNGEE, per germline. The CDR3 is CASSGGQGDYEQYF. The CDR3, as DNA: TGTGCCAGCAGCGGGGGACAGGGTGACTACGAGCAGTACTTC.

J is TRBJ2-3 and V is TRBV19, with TRBD2 identical over 14 bases. The germline gives CDR1 LNHDA, CDR2 SQIVND (reference sequence). Trimming removed 6 bases from V and 3 bases from J; junction bases left unmatched: 2. This CDR3 spans 15 amino acids. CDR3 nucleotide sequence: TGTGCCAGTAGGGGACTAGCGGGAGAAACAGATACGCAGTATTTT. It translates to CASRGLAGETDTQYF.

The V gene is TRBV6-5, the J gene TRBJ1-4, with D unclear. CDR1 is MNHEY and CDR2 is SVGAGI in the germline V gene. Trimming cost V 9 bases and J 8 bases, with 10 bases left between them. The CDR3 totals 11 residues. This chain's CDR3 is CASGGGEKLFF. The CDR3 DNA is TGTGCCAGTGGCGGCGGGGAAAAACTGTTTTTT.

Comment on this clone: The junction departs from germline at one end; a sequencing error may be responsible. The V call is TRBV7-9, the J call TRBJ2-2, with D perhaps matching TRBD1 (6 bases). The germline V gene encodes CDR1 SEHNR and CDR2 FQNEAQ (reference sequence). CDR3 length equals 16 residues. DNA of the CDR3: TGTTCCAGCAGCTTAGAGAAGACAGGAGACACCGGGGAGCTGTTTTTT. It is translated as CSSSLEKTGDTGELFF.

This chain uses TRBV28 with TRBJ2-7, with TRBD1 identical over 9 bases. CDR1 is MDHEN and CDR2 is SYDVKM in the germline V gene. The CDR3 runs 18 residues. J lost 4 bases, V lost 8 bases, and 21 bases had no gene match. Here the CDR3 reads CASRPSPGTGKRTYEQYF. As DNA, the CDR3 is TGTGCCAGCCGACCCTCACCGGGGACAGGGAAAAGGACGTACGAGCAGTACTTC.

This chain uses TRBV28 with TRBJ2-1, with 8 bases matching TRBD1. From germline, CDR1 is MDHEN and CDR2 SYDVKM. V shed 6 bases, J shed 7 bases, and the junction held 20 bases outside the gene matches. The CDR3 is made up of 18 amino acids. The CDR3 is CASSLIFLGDRRVNEQFF. The CDR3 coding sequence is TGTGCCAGCAGCCTAATATTCCTCGGGGACAGGCGGGTAAATGAGCAGTTCTTC.

The V and J genes are TRBV9 and TRBJ2-5, with 8 bases lining up with TRBD2. Unmatched junction bases numbered 4, after V lost 2 bases and J lost 4 bases. The CDR3 length is 14 residues. Germline lookup yields CDR1 SGDLS and CDR2 YYNGEE. CDR3 DNA sequence: TGTGCCAGCAGCGTTACTAGCGGTGGAGAGACCCAGTACTTC. Translation gives CASSVTSGGETQYF.

J is TRBJ2-7 and V is TRBV9, with 10 bases that match TRBD1. V lost 10 bases to trimming and J lost 4 bases; unmatched junction nucleotides: 5. Per the germline V gene, CDR1 is SGDLS and CDR2 is YYNGEE. The CDR3 has 12 amino acids. In nucleotides, the CDR3 is TGTGCCTCGGGACAGGGGACTTACGAGCAGTACTTC. This codes for CASGQGTYEQYF.

The chain employs TRBV7-3 and TRBJ2-3; perhaps TRBD2 as D (5 bases). V was cut by 2 bases and J by 3 bases, with 9 bases left in between. Germline loops: CDR1 SGHTA, CDR2 FQGTGA. The CDR3 totals 14 residues. The CDR3 is CASSLGRGTDTQYF. CDR3 sequence (DNA): TGTGCCAGCAGCTTAGGGAGAGGGACAGATACGCAGTATTTT.

The CDR3 sequence is CASSRDTSYEQYF. The CDR3 DNA reads as TGTGCCAGCAGCAGGGACACCTCCTACGAGCAGTACTTC. The V and J genes are TRBV11-2 and TRBJ2-7; a weak D match, TRBD1 (6 bases). Trimming took off 5 bases at V and 0 bases at J, with 8 bases between the two ends. Germline V gene sequence: CDR1 SGHAT, CDR2 FQNNGV. CDR3 length: 13 amino acids.

The genes are TRBV27 and TRBJ1-1, with TRBD1 matching over 7 bases. The CDR3 runs 14 residues. Per the germline V gene, CDR1 is MNHEY and CDR2 is SMNVEV (reference sequence). After removal of 2 bases from V and 6 bases from J, the junction contained 6 bases not matched to a gene. Here the CDR3 reads CASSLVRGDPEAFF. The CDR3 bases are TGTGCCAGCAGTTTAGTCAGGGGGGACCCTGAAGCTTTCTTT.

J is TRBJ2-7 and V is TRBV7-2; 14 bases agree with TRBD2. This CDR3 region has 17 residues. The germline CDR1 and CDR2 sequences are SGHTA and FQGNSA. The ends lost 1 base at V and 4 bases at J; junction bases unmatched: 6. The CDR3 protein is CASSLGLGLAGAYEQYF. CDR3 DNA: TGTGCCAGCAGCTTAGGACTGGGACTAGCGGGAGCATACGAGCAGTACTTC.

The chain recombines TRBV7-6 with TRBJ2-2, with TRBD2 matching over 8 bases. The CDR3 sequence is 15 residues long. CDR1 is SGHVS, CDR2 FNYEAQ, per germline. V gave up 5 bases and J gave up 5 bases; unmatched junction bases: 7. The CDR3 protein is CASSQREKRTGELFF. The CDR3 nucleotides are TGTGCCAGCAGCCAGCGGGAGAAAAGGACCGGGGAGCTGTTTTTT.

The CDR3 region has the DNA TGCGCCAGCAGCGCCACAGGGGATTACGAGCAGTACTTC. This sequence encodes CASSATGDYEQYF. The chain combines TRBV4-1 with TRBJ2-5; the match to TRBD1 covers 7 bases. The J call may be incorrect, as the DNA end agrees better with TRBJ2-7. The length of the CDR3 is 13 residues. Per germline, CDR1 MGHRA and CDR2 YSYEKL.

The V call is TRBV4-1, the J call TRBJ2-1, with D perhaps TRBD2 (6 bases). V gave up 3 bases and J gave up 0 bases, with 12 bases separating them. Germline lookup yields CDR1 MGHRA and CDR2 YSYEKL. The length of the CDR3 is 16 residues. The CDR3 loop is CASSHGSGSSYNEQFF. CDR3 DNA: TGCGCCAGCAGCCATGGTAGCGGAAGCTCCTACAATGAGCAGTTCTTC.

This chain joins TRBV29-1 and TRBJ1-4, with 10 bases fitting TRBD1. The CDR3 is 13 residues long. CDR1 is SQVTM, CDR2 ANQGSEA, per germline. The ends lost 5 bases at V and 7 bases at J; junction bases unmatched: 4. In DNA form, the CDR3 reads TGCAGCGTTTTTCGGACAGGGGGTGAAAAACTGTTTTTT. Its translation: CSVFRTGGEKLFF.

This rearrangement joins TRBV4-2 to TRBJ1-5, with D perhaps matching TRBD1 (5 bases). The germline V gene has CDR1 LGHNA and CDR2 YNFKEQ. Trimming took off 0 bases at V and 4 bases at J, with 13 bases between the two ends. The CDR3 contains 16 residues. The CDR3 is CASSQDTGHINQPQHF. CDR3 in DNA: TGTGCCAGCAGCCAAGATACCGGACACATAAATCAGCCCCAGCATTTT.

V gene TRBV19 combines with J gene TRBJ2-7; 9 bases fit TRBD2. Germline V gene lookup returns CDR1 LNHDA and CDR2 SQIVND (reference sequence). This CDR3 has 15 residues. The ends lost 3 bases at V and 3 bases at J; junction bases unmatched: 6. This chain's CDR3 is CASSMKREEGYEQYF. In DNA form, the CDR3 reads TGTGCCAGTAGTATGAAGCGGGAGGAGGGCTACGAGCAGTACTTC.

J is TRBJ2-1 and V is TRBV7-3; 9 bases match TRBD1. Trimming cost V 5 bases and J 4 bases; bases outside gene matches: 6. The CDR3 has 15 amino acids. Germline V gene lookup returns CDR1 SGHTA and CDR2 FQGTGA. The DNA for the CDR3 is TGTGCCAGCAGCCAACAGGGGGCGGGATACAATGAGCAGTTCTTC. Amino acid sequence: CASSQQGAGYNEQFF.

The chain links TRBV7-2 to TRBJ2-3; 7 bases fit TRBD2. Trimming at V came to 5 bases and at J to 1 base, leaving 6 bases not matched to a gene. The V gene's germline CDR1 is SGHTA and CDR2 FQGNSA. CDR3 length: 15 amino acids. The chain's CDR3 is CASSLRGGGTDTQYF. DNA of the CDR3: TGTGCCAGCAGCCTGAGGGGAGGGGGCACAGATACGCAGTATTTT.

The chain is built from TRBV28 and TRBJ2-7, with a possible D match to TRBD1 (6 bases). With 6 bases removed from V and 4 bases from J, the gap between germline ends came to 16 bases. Germline CDR1 and CDR2: MDHEN and SYDVKM. The CDR3 spans 14 residues. The CDR3 sequence is CASRPTGFSYEQYF. CDR3 nucleotides: TGTGCCAGCAGACCTACAGGGTTTTCATACGAGCAGTACTTC.